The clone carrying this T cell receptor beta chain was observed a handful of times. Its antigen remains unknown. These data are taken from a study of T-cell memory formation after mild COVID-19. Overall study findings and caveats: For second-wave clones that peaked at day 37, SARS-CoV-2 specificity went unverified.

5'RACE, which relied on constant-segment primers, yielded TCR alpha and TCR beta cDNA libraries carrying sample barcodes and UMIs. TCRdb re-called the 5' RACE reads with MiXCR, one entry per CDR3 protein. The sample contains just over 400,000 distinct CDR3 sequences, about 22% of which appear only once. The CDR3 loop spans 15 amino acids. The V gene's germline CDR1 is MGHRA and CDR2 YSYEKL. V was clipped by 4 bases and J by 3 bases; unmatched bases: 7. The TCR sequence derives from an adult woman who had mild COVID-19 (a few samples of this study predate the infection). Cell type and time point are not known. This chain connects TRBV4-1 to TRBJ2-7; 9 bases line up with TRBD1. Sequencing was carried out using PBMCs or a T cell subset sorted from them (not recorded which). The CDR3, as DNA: TGCGCCAGCAGCCTATCGGGACAGGGTCTCTACGAGCAGTACTTC. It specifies CASSLSGQGLYEQYF.